This TCR beta chain was sequenced during a study of blood T cell repertoires in COVID-19 (dated by TCRdb to about 2020). Context from the whole study: The collaborator samples originated in the United States, Italy and Spain and spanned the acute and convalescent phases of COVID-19. Deeply sampled blood TCRbeta repertoires from subjects exposed to, actively infected with, or recovered from COVID-19 were included in the dataset. The prospective study material was composed of cDNA or gDNA derived from T cells, B-cell-depleted T cells, or PBMCs. Samples came from the ongoing ImmuneRACE study (first 160 participants) plus 1,254 subjects from 6 global collaborators. The repertoires were released in a freely available public database meant as a resource for research on the immune response to SARS-CoV-2. Nearly every sample came with metadata listing a de-identified subject ID, COVID-19 status, age in years and sex. Where HLA class I and class II types were available, the types were taken from metadata supplied by the sample provider, not from assay-based typing. Beyond this particular receptor, the publication reports: The quantity of clinical and demographic metadata differed by source and by participant and was supplied without curation.

Based on the germline V gene, the CDR1 and CDR2 sequences are SNHLY and FYNNEI. Including the terminal cysteine and phenylalanine, the CDR3 comprises 14 residues. Only the CDR3 region is kept as DNA, spanning 42 bases read in frame from base 1. The germline ends are 13 bases apart after V is trimmed by 4 bases and J by 4 bases. This clone was counted a few times. This clone's antigen is unknown. The record has no base qualities; no much larger clone is one base away. The collaborating institutions used their own protocols to collect whole blood in K2EDTA tubes. For TCRbeta analysis, collaborators shipped samples as frozen whole blood, isolated PBMCs, or DNA extracted from either of those sample types. TCRbeta CDR3 regions were amplified from genomic DNA using the immunoSEQ Assay, a bias-controlled multiplex PCR. The authors' pipeline ran thus. The number of nucleated cells in each sample was estimated from the amplification of reference gene primers within the assay. Sequence reads were collapsed and filtered to measure the absolute abundance of every unique TCRbeta CDR3 rearrangement. For each sample, productive Simpson clonality was calculated as the square root of Simpson's diversity index over productive rearrangements. In TCRdb, the immuneACCESS table is reduced to in-frame sequences with V and J assigned. These tables do not hold every clone; where another copy was compared, an unresolved V gene accounts for under half, and the others remain unexplained. D and trimming were read from the DNA, whereas the V and J calls and clone size are those reported in that table. The sample table holds 88,000 or so clones, of which roughly 85% were seen once. Together, the top ten hold 3.8% of the sample.

This TCR was sampled from a man aged 60 to 75 with acute or convalescent COVID-19. Material: peripheral blood. The rearrangement joined TRBV2 to TRBJ1-1; there is no confident call for the D gene. The CDR3 protein: CASSGGKGGTEAFF. In nucleotides, the sequence is TGTGCCAGCAGTGGAGGGAAGGGAGGCACTGAAGCTTTCTTT.